The 5 T cell receptor beta chains below come from one sample, sequenced in a study of blood T cell repertoires in COVID-19. The repertoire was sequenced with immunoSEQ multiplex PCR; TCRdb's copy has only in-frame clones and lacks some. The data show some 200,000 clones, about nine tenths seen once. The specimen was PBMCs or T cells enriched from blood (not recorded which). The receptors were gathered from a woman aged 25 to 45 who had recovered from COVID-19.

This clone appeared a single time. The rearrangement joins TRBV10-3 to TRBJ2-7; a weak D match, TRBD2 (6 bases). In germline, CDR1 is ENHRY, CDR2 SYGVKD. This CDR3 spans 15 amino acids. Trimming took 5 bases from V and 1 from J, leaving 15 bases between them. The chain's CDR3 is CAISPTGGASYEQYF. The CDR3 nucleotides read TGTGCCATCAGTCCGACCGGCGGGGCGTCCTACGAGCAGTACTTC.

This clone was seen only once. The chain combines TRBV9 with TRBJ2-1, with D possibly being TRBD2 (5 bases). Trimming removed 3 bases at V and 9 bases at J, with 16 bases between. This CDR3 comprises 14 residues. Germline loops: CDR1 SGDLS, CDR2 YYNGEE. The CDR3 region is CASSAELDLSEQFF. The CDR3 nucleotides are TGTGCCAGCAGCGCGGAACTAGACTTGAGTGAGCAGTTCTTC.

The rearrangement joins TRBV24-1 to TRBJ1-2, with D perhaps TRBD1 (5 bases). Trimming removed 3 bases from V and 0 bases from J, with 7 bases in between. Germline V CDR1 and CDR2: KGHDR, SFDVKD. The length of the CDR3 is 14 residues. The CDR3 is CATSDMTANYGYTF. The CDR3 nucleotides are TGTGCCACCAGTGATATGACAGCTAACTATGGCTACACCTTC.

This clone is a singleton in its sample. The rearrangement links TRBV6-2 or TRBV6-3 to TRBJ2-3; 13 bases agree with TRBD2. Germline V lookup: CDR1 MNHEY, CDR2 SVGEGT. This CDR3 comprises 16 residues. J gave up 6 bases and V 5 bases, and 8 bases lay outside the gene matches. The CDR3 spells CASSALAGGRRDTQYF. The CDR3 nucleotides are TGTGCCAGCAGTGCACTAGCGGGGGGGCGAAGGGATACGCAGTATTTT.

V gene TRBV7-9 combines with J gene TRBJ1-1; 8 nucleotides align to TRBD1. CDR1 is SEHNR and CDR2 is FQNEAQ in the germline V gene (reference sequence). This CDR3 is 15 amino acids long. Losses at the gene ends were 7 bases for V and 5 bases for J; bases not matched to a gene: 12. The CDR3 protein is CASNLQTGVTTEAFF. The CDR3 DNA reads TGTGCCAGCAACCTCCAGACAGGGGTTACTACTGAAGCTTTCTTT.